The 12 T cell receptor beta chains given below trace back to one sample, sequenced in a study of a mutant IDH1 vaccine in newly diagnosed glioma. Sample time point: baseline, week 1 (first vaccination visit). Treatment reported: pre-vaccination baseline after standard-of-care therapy. Only in-frame clones appear in the TCRdb table, and some are missing; sequencing was by immunoSEQ multiplex PCR. The table records about 16,000 clones, around 91% of them present only once. The sample in question was PBMCs, obtained from a glioma patient treated with radiotherapy, temozolomide or both. These receptors all stem from a woman in her thirties or forties with glioma. Some clones in this sample may be carry-over from other donors' samples.

This clone was seen just once. V is TRBV5-1 and J is TRBJ2-5; no reliable D call. This CDR3 comprises 13 residues. The germline V gene has CDR1 SGHRS and CDR2 YFSETQ. V was trimmed by 4 bases and J by 2 bases, leaving 9 bases between them. The CDR3 sequence is CASSSHAQETQYF. The CDR3 region has the DNA TGCGCCAGCAGCAGTCACGCACAAGAGACCCAGTACTTC.

This chain joins TRBV21-1 and TRBJ1-4; no check of the table's D call, TRBD1, against the DNA was made. TRBV21-1 is classified as a pseudogene. The CDR3 extends over 15 amino acids. The CDR3 sequence is CASSKSGTGLEKLFF. The CDR3 nucleotides are TGTGCCAGCAGCAAATCCGGGACAGGGCTCGAAAAACTGTTTTTT.

The chain couples TRBV7-2 to TRBJ2-7, with a tentative D call TRBD2 (6 bases). In germline, CDR1 is SGHTA, CDR2 FQGNSA. The CDR3 contains 14 residues. Trimming removed 3 bases from V and 3 bases from J, with 12 bases in between. The CDR3, as DNA: TGTGCCAGCAGCTTGTCGGGAGCTCTCTACGAGCAGTACTTC. As protein: CASSLSGALYEQYF.

The chain uses TRBV4-2 and TRBJ2-1; 10 bases fit TRBD2. V was pared by 0 bases and J by 1 base, with 12 bases of the junction left unmatched. CDR1 and CDR2 from the germline V gene are LGHNA and YNFKEQ. The CDR3 runs to 20 residues. CDR3 sequence (DNA): TGTGCCAGCAGCCAAGATCAAACTAGCGGGATGGCCGGGTCCTACAATGAGCAGTTCTTC. It encodes CASSQDQTSGMAGSYNEQFF.

This clone has a single count. The chain has TRBV10-2 and TRBJ2-2; D is undetermined. V dropped 2 bases and J dropped 0 bases, with 4 bases sitting between them. The length of the CDR3 is 14 residues. Germline values: CDR1 WSHSY, CDR2 SAAADI. The CDR3, as DNA: TGCGCCAGCAGTGAGGCCCCGAACACCGGGGAGCTGTTTTTT. Translated, it gives CASSEAPNTGELFF.

The rearrangement joins TRBV5-4 to TRBJ1-2, with D possibly being TRBD1 (6 bases). The germline V gene encodes CDR1 SGHNT and CDR2 YYREEE (reference sequence). CDR3 length: 13 amino acids. V lost 2 bases to trimming and J lost 6 bases, with 11 bases between them. This chain's CDR3 is CASSLDRKDGYTF. CDR3 sequence (DNA): TGTGCCAGCAGCTTAGACAGGAAGGATGGCTACACCTTC.

This chain connects TRBV19 to TRBJ2-6; D remains unclear. The CDR3 loop spans 15 amino acids. Per germline, CDR1 LNHDA and CDR2 SQIVND (reference sequence). V was shortened by 10 bases and J by 0 bases, with 13 bases between the two germline ends. The CDR3 DNA reads TGTGCCACCCGGAGTCGTAACTCTGGGGCCAACGTCCTGACTTTC. It yields the protein CATRSRNSGANVLTF. The entire variable domain, with the rest obtained from reference TRBV19 and TRBJ2-6, is as follows: DGGITQSPKYLFRKEGQNVTLSCEQNLNHDAMYWYRQDPGQGLRLIYYSQIVNDFQKGDIAEGYSVSREKKESFPLTVTSAQKNPTAFYLCATRSRNSGANVLTFGAGSRLTVL.

This sequence joins TRBV27 and TRBJ2-7, with D possibly matching TRBD2 (6 bases). V was clipped by 6 bases and J by 2 bases, with 11 bases between them. Germline V gene sequence: CDR1 MNHEY, CDR2 SMNVEV (reference sequence). The CDR3 consists of 13 residues. CDR3: CASSPGVAYEQYF. The CDR3 nucleotides are TGTGCCAGCAGCCCGGGAGTCGCCTACGAGCAGTACTTC.

The chain couples TRBV10-3 to TRBJ2-1; 14 positions match TRBD2. CDR3 size: 15 residues. Germline assignment: CDR1 ENHRY and CDR2 SYGVKD. Trimming removed 4 bases from V and 5 bases from J; junction bases left unmatched: 1. The chain's CDR3 is CAISGGLAGDNEQFF. Here the CDR3 DNA reads TGTGCCATCAGTGGGGGACTAGCGGGGGACAATGAGCAGTTCTTC.

The chain couples TRBV4-1 to TRBJ2-1; TRBD2 agrees at 7 bases. The CDR3 runs to 16 residues. Trimming cost V 1 base and J 8 bases; bases outside gene matches: 11. Per germline, CDR1 MGHRA and CDR2 YSYEKL. CDR3 bases: TGCGCCAGCAGCCAAGGGACCTTAGCGGGTAATTATGAGCAGTTCTTC. Protein product: CASSQGTLAGNYEQFF.

The V call is TRBV30, the J call TRBJ2-1, with TRBD1 matching over 9 bases. This CDR3 is built from 18 residues. V trimming: 2 bases; J trimming: 12 bases; junction bases outside the gene matches: 23. CDR1 and CDR2 (germline): GTSNPN, SVGIG (reference sequence). CDR3 sequence (DNA): TGTGCCTGGAGTCTCTTTCTGAAGTCGGACAGGGGTGTGGTGGGGCAGTTCTTC. Residues: CAWSLFLKSDRGVVGQFF.

V gene TRBV6-5 combines with J gene TRBJ1-1, with 7 bases fitting TRBD1. V trimming: 6 bases; J trimming: 5 bases; junction bases outside the gene matches: 9. Germline V gene data show CDR1 as MNHEY and CDR2 as SVGAGI. The CDR3 loop spans 14 amino acids. CDR3 nucleotide sequence: TGTGCCAGCAGGGGCCGACAGGGTCGGACTGAAGCTTTCTTT. Protein sequence: CASRGRQGRTEAFF.